This T cell receptor (beta chain) emerged from a study of blood T cell repertoires in COVID-19 (dated by TCRdb to the early 2020s). Concerning the study at large: The collaborator samples originated in the United States, Italy and Spain and spanned the acute and convalescent phases of COVID-19. The prospective study material was composed of cDNA or gDNA derived from T cells, B-cell-depleted T cells, or PBMCs. The dataset comprised deeply sampled blood TCRbeta repertoires from subjects exposed to, actively infected with, or recovered from COVID-19. The repertoires were made available in a free public database intended to serve as a resource for research on the immune response to SARS-CoV-2. Samples came from the ongoing ImmuneRACE study (first 160 participants) plus 1,254 subjects from 6 global collaborators. A de-identified subject ID, COVID-19 status, age in years and sex were almost always included in the sample metadata. Where HLA class I and class II types were available, the types were taken from metadata supplied by the sample provider, not from assay-based typing.

As to this clone: Its binding antigen is unknown. Base qualities are missing; no much larger clone stands one base away.

Whole blood was collected in K2EDTA tubes by collaborating institutions according to the institutions' own protocols. For TCRbeta analysis, collaborators shipped samples in one of three forms: frozen whole blood, isolated PBMCs, or DNA extracted from either of those sample types. After removal of 5 bases from V and 2 bases from J, the junction retains 6 bases not matched to a gene. The CDR3 measures 16 amino acids from cysteine to phenylalanine. The sequence is cut down to CDR3 DNA, 48 bases in frame from base 1. Sequences MGHRA (CDR1) and YSYEKL (CDR2) are obtained from the germline V gene. Paper-wide results and their limitations: Clinical and demographic metadata were provided uncurated, with the amount varying by source and participant.

The immunoSEQ Assay, a bias-controlled multiplex PCR, was used to amplify TCRbeta CDR3 regions from genomic DNA. The authors' pipeline ran thus. The number of nucleated cells in each sample was estimated by amplification of reference gene primers within the assay. Sequence reads were collapsed and filtered to measure the absolute abundance of every unique TCRbeta CDR3 rearrangement. For each sample, productive Simpson clonality was calculated as the square root of Simpson's diversity index across productive rearrangements. TCRdb holds this immuneACCESS table with in-frame rearrangements only. Some clones are missing; in checked studies, unresolved V genes explain under half, and the rest has no known cause. Clone size and the V and J calls come from that table; the DNA yielded D and trimming. The sample has some 530,000 clones on record, 75% to 90% of them singletons. The ten largest account for approximately 2.9% of the sample.

The chain is made from TRBV4-1 and TRBJ2-2; TRBD1 fits 9 bases in the junction. Sequencing used peripheral blood. The clonotype comes from a human donor in a cohort sampled during active COVID-19. The CDR3 sequence is CASSSPGQGNTGELFF. The sequenced DNA is TGCGCCAGCAGCTCTCCGGGACAGGGTAACACCGGGGAGCTGTTTTTT.